A selection of T cell receptor beta chains follows, all from one sample in a study of blood T cell repertoires in COVID-19. TCRdb's copy holds only in-frame clones and misses some; the assay was immunoSEQ multiplex PCR. The table has 250,000 to 300,000 clones, about nine tenths seen once. The specimen sequenced was peripheral blood. The receptors shown here come from a woman aged 30 to 39 with COVID-19, enrolled during active disease. The CDR3 runs from the conserved cysteine through the conserved F or W. A D gene is named only where the DNA matches it firmly. Clone size is given for some rows only: seen once, a few or many times, or a class if the clone is expanded.

.	TRBV30	.	TRBJ1-6	TGTGCCTGGAGTGGGGGAGGGCCCCTCCACTTT	CAWSGGGPLHF
.	TRBV7-9	TRBD1	TRBJ2-7	TGTGCCAGCAGATCCACAGGGGCTGGTATCCTAGGCGAGCAGTACTTC	CASRSTGAGILGEQYF
.	TRBV29-1	TRBD2	TRBJ2-3	TGCAGCGTTGAATCCGCGGGAGAGAGGGCAGATACGCAGTATTTT	CSVESAGERADTQYF
.	TRBV9	TRBD1	TRBJ2-1	TGTGCCAGCAGCGTGCAGGACAGGGTTTATATGGATGAGCAGTTCTTC	CASSVQDRVYMDEQFF
.	TRBV30	TRBD2	TRBJ2-7	TGTGCCTGGAGACTCGGCGGGAGAGGGTACGAGCAGTACTTC	CAWRLGGRGYEQYF
.	TRBV6-4	TRBD2	TRBJ2-3	TGTGCCAGCAGTGACTTACCGGGGGCGGGAGGGCCAGATACGCAGTATTTT	CASSDLPGAGGPDTQYF
.	TRBV7-2	.	TRBJ2-5	TGTGCCAGCAGCTTATCTAGGCGGAATCAAGAGACCCAGTACTTC	CASSLSRRNQETQYF
.	TRBV2	TRBD2	TRBJ2-1	TGTGCCAGCAGCGGTCTAGCGGTTTACAATGAGCAGTTCTTC	CASSGLAVYNEQFF
once	TRBV7-6	TRBD2	TRBJ2-1	TGTGCCAGCAGCTCGCCTGACCGACTAGCGGGAGGGAATGAGCAGTTCTTC	CASSSPDRLAGGNEQFF
few	TRBV5-1	.	TRBJ1-2	TGCGCCAGCAGCGTAACTCCGGCGGGTAGCTATGGCTACACCTTC	CASSVTPAGSYGYTF
once	TRBV27	.	TRBJ1-5	TGTGCCAGCAGTTTATCGGAGGAGGGGAGACAGCCCCAGCATTTT	CASSLSEEGRQPQHF
.	TRBV28	.	TRBJ1-5	TGTGCCAGCAGTGTCGAATCGTGGAGATATAGCAATCAGCCCCAGCATTTT	CASSVESWRYSNQPQHF
.	TRBV11-2	.	TRBJ2-7	TGTGCCAGCAGCCTAGAACTACCGGCCGAGCAGTACTTC	CASSLELPAEQYF
.	TRBV6-6	TRBD1	TRBJ1-6	TGTGCCAGCACCTATACGGGACAGCTTGATTCACCCCTCCACTTT	CASTYTGQLDSPLHF
.	TRBV15	.	TRBJ2-5	TGTGCCACCAGCAGATTTGACACCCTGGGGGGAGAGACCCAGTACTTC	CATSRFDTLGGETQYF
once	TRBV12-3/TRBV12-4	TRBD1	TRBJ1-2	TGTGCCACCGCGAGGGACAGTCGTGGCTACACCTTC	CATARDSRGYTF
.	TRBV12-3/TRBV12-4	.	TRBJ2-7	TGTGCCAGCAGTGGTATCTTAGATGGGCAGCAGTACTTC	CASSGILDGQQYF
once	TRBV5-6	.	TRBJ2-5	TGTGCCAGCAGCCTGGGTACGGGTTTCTCCGAGACCCAGTACTTC	CASSLGTGFSETQYF
.	TRBV15	TRBD2	TRBJ2-3	TGTGCCACCAGCGCGGGAGACCGCACAGATACGCAGTATTTT	CATSAGDRTDTQYF
.	TRBV19	TRBD2	TRBJ2-7	TGTGCCAGTAGTATAGATCTAGCGGGACCGTCCTACGAGCAGTACTTC	CASSIDLAGPSYEQYF
.	TRBV4-3	TRBD2	TRBJ2-2	TGCGCCAGCAGCCGAGTTAGCGGGAGGGTCGGGGAGCTGTTTTTT	CASSRVSGRVGELFF
.	TRBV11-2	TRBD1	TRBJ2-7	TGTGCCAGCAGTCCCCCGGGACAGGGACACGAGCAGTACTTC	CASSPPGQGHEQYF
few	TRBV27	.	TRBJ1-1	TGTGCCAGCAGTTTAGTCGGGGGGGTCGAAGCTTTCTTT	CASSLVGGVEAFF
.	TRBV7-3	TRBD1	TRBJ1-2	TGTGCCAGCAGCGCAGTCTCAGGGGGCGGCTACACCTTC	CASSAVSGGGYTF
once	TRBV9	TRBD2	TRBJ2-1	TGTGCCAGCAACAGCGGGAGAGGCTCCTACAATGAGCAGTTCTTC	CASNSGRGSYNEQFF
.	TRBV19	.	TRBJ2-3	TGTGCCAGTAGTATAGGCAGCGGCGGTAGCACAGATACGCAGTATTTT	CASSIGSGGSTDTQYF
.	TRBV5-1	TRBD1	TRBJ2-5	TGCGCCAGCAGTGGACAGGTGGGTCAAACCCAGTACTTC	CASSGQVGQTQYF
once	TRBV12-3/TRBV12-4	.	TRBJ1-5	TGTGCCAGCAGTTTAGGGCCGGAGGCCCAGCATTTT	CASSLGPEAQHF
.	TRBV15	.	TRBJ2-5	TGTGCCACCAGCAGAGATATAGGGGGTCAGGAGACCCAGTACTTC	CATSRDIGGQETQYF
.	TRBV4-2	TRBD1	TRBJ1-5	TGTGCCAGCAGCCAAGAATGGCAGGGGGGCAATCAGCCCCAGCATTTT	CASSQEWQGGNQPQHF
.	TRBV7-9	TRBD2	TRBJ2-1	TGTGCCAGCAGCTTAAGAGCGGGAGGGCCGGGAGAGCAGTTCTTC	CASSLRAGGPGEQFF
.	TRBV7-9	.	TRBJ2-7	TGTGCCAGCAGCTTAGAAGACTCCGGGGTATACGAGCAGTACTTC	CASSLEDSGVYEQYF
.	TRBV5-5	TRBD1	TRBJ1-2	TGTGCCAGCAGCTTGGGAGGGGGCGACTATGGCTACACCTTC	CASSLGGGDYGYTF
.	TRBV2	TRBD1	TRBJ2-7	TGTGCCAGCCGTTCCGGGACAGCTTCCTACGAGCAGTACTTC	CASRSGTASYEQYF
.	TRBV20-1	.	TRBJ1-4	TGCAGTGCTAGAAGGGTACGAGGGCTGTTTTTT	CSARRVRGLFF
once	TRBV6-5	TRBD2	TRBJ2-3	TGTGCCAGCAGGGTAGTAGCGGGGGACACAGATACGCAGTATTTT	CASRVVAGDTDTQYF
.	TRBV7-9	.	TRBJ2-5	TGTGCCAGCAGTTCCTGGCGACAGGAAGAGACCCAGTACTTC	CASSSWRQEETQYF
once	TRBV27	.	TRBJ2-7	TGTGCCAGCAGTTTGGGCCGCTACTACGAGCAGTACTTC	CASSLGRYYEQYF
.	TRBV19	.	TRBJ2-7	TGTGCCAGTAGTCCCCGGGTAGGTTACGAGCAGTACTTC	CASSPRVGYEQYF
once	TRBV7-3	.	TRBJ1-1	TGTGCCAGCAGCTCCGCGGGGGGGCGAGCTGAAGCTTTCTTT	CASSSAGGRAEAFF
.	TRBV5-1	.	TRBJ1-2	TGCGCCAGCAGCTTGGTCCTTGGCACTAACTATGGCTACACCTTC	CASSLVLGTNYGYTF
.	TRBV28	.	TRBJ2-7	TGTGCCAGCAGTTTAGTAGGGATCTCCTACGGGGAGTACTTC	CASSLVGISYGEYF
.	TRBV27	TRBD2	TRBJ2-1	TGTGCCAGCAGTGGCGGGAGGGCCCGGAATGAGCAGTTCTTC	CASSGGRARNEQFF